Shown below are 4 T cell receptor beta chains from a single sample sequenced in a study of cytomegalovirus exposure and HLA in healthy donors. Primers for the PCR totalled 60 Vbeta and 13 Jbeta. Produced via immunoSEQ multiplex PCR; TCRdb's table is partial and in-frame only. The sample consists of 130,000 to 150,000 clones, approximately 79% of them appearing once. Sequenced sample: PBMCs. The receptors shown here come from a man between 18 and 35 years old in good health and CMV-seropositive.

The chain is built from TRBV6-5 and TRBJ2-3, with D possibly TRBD2 on 5 matching bases. V was clipped by 5 bases and J by 1 base, with 13 bases between them. This CDR3 is 15 amino acids long. CDR1 is MNHEY and CDR2 is SVGAGI in the germline V gene. CDR3 DNA sequence: TGTGCCAGCAGTCCAACTAGACTCCGCACAGATACGCAGTATTTT. As protein: CASSPTRLRTDTQYF.

V and J are TRBV9 and TRBJ2-1; D gene unclear. Trimming took 3 bases from V and 0 from J, leaving 7 bases between them. CDR1 and CDR2 from the germline V gene are SGDLS and YYNGEE. The CDR3 sequence is 14 residues long. DNA of the CDR3: TGTGCCAGCAGCGGCGCGGACTCCTACAATGAGCAGTTCTTC. It codes for CASSGADSYNEQFF.

The chain combines TRBV27 with TRBJ2-1; no firm D call. The germline CDR1 and CDR2 sequences are MNHEY and SMNVEV (reference sequence). This CDR3 contains 13 residues. V was trimmed by 4 bases and J by 8 bases, leaving 12 bases between them. CDR3 region: CASSSDWVDEQFF. Here the CDR3 DNA reads TGTGCCAGCAGTTCCGACTGGGTAGATGAGCAGTTCTTC.

V usage is TRBV6-4 and J usage is TRBJ2-2; weak D call: TRBD2 (5 bases). Trimming pared 4 bases from V and 6 bases from J, leaving 9 bases between. CDR1 is MRHNA, CDR2 SNTAGT, per germline. The CDR3 runs 13 residues. As DNA, the CDR3 is TGTGCCAGCAGTGGCGGGTTCGCCGGGGAGCTGTTTTTT. Amino acids: CASSGGFAGELFF.